This record covers a single T cell receptor (beta chain). Trimming took 4 bases from V and 8 from J; bases not matched to a gene: 9. The CDR3 is 14 amino acids. The V gene's germline CDR1 is SGHDT and CDR2 YYEEEE. The PCR made use of 60 Vbeta and 13 Jbeta primers. Here immunoSEQ multiplex PCR was the method, and the copy in TCRdb shows in-frame clones only, minus some. The listing records 100,000 to 150,000 clones. This entry comes from a study of cytomegalovirus exposure and HLA in healthy donors. The receptor was isolated from a woman aged 40 to 55 in good health and CMV-seronegative. The J gene is TRBJ1-2, the V gene TRBV5-6, with 9 positions matching TRBD1. What was sequenced was PBMCs. CDR3 in DNA: TGTGCCAGCAGCCCGGATACCGGGACAGGGGGCTACACCTTC. Protein: CASSPDTGTGGYTF. The full variable domain, rest sourced from reference TRBV5-6 and TRBJ1-2, is DAGVTQSPTHLIKTRGQQVTLRCSPKSGHDTVSWYQQALGQGPQFIFQYYEEEERQRGNFPDRFSGHQFPNYSSELNVNALLLGDSALYLCASSPDTGTGGYTFGSGTRLTVV.